The TCR beta chain under discussion was sequenced for a study of blood T cell repertoires in COVID-19. Across the study: Sites in the United States, Italy and Spain provided acute and convalescent COVID-19 samples.

Clinical history as reported by participants underpinned cohort assignment. Assay: immunoSEQ multiplex PCR; the TCRdb copy retains only in-frame clones and omits some. Among 310,000 or so clones listed, roughly 89% were seen once. CDR3 length equals 15 residues. Germline-derived CDR1 and CDR2 are LNHDA and SQIVND (reference sequence). V was pared by 5 bases and J by 5 bases, with 11 bases of the junction left unmatched. Sequencing was carried out using PBMCs or T cells enriched from blood (not recorded which). The chain is built from TRBV19 and TRBJ2-5; 7 nucleotides match TRBD2. This receptor was identified in a woman aged 18-29 years with acute COVID-19. The CDR3 sequence is CASSVSGEGWETQYF. The CDR3 bases are TGTGCCAGTAGTGTAAGCGGGGAGGGCTGGGAGACCCAGTACTTC.